The rows below give T cell receptor beta chains drawn from one sample of a study of shared clonotypes between healthy human individuals. Clones were read by immunoSEQ multiplex PCR, and TCRdb kept only the in-frame ones, dropping some. The sample comprises fewer than 400,000 clones, roughly 70% of which are singletons, and 10% rests with the top ten. Sequencing was done on a sample of memory CD4+ T cells sorted from blood. The receptors here all came from a man younger than 40 in good health. CDR3s include the opening cysteine and the closing phenylalanine or tryptophan. A D gene is named only where the DNA matches it firmly. Not every row has a clone size; where given, it reads once, few, many or a size class.

d_call j_call v_call clone_size cdr3_nt cdr3_aa
NA TRBJ2-7 TRBV5-1 NA TGCGCCAGCAGCTTTGGTAGCAACGAGCAGTACTTC CASSFGSNEQYF
NA TRBJ2-4 TRBV28 NA TGTGCCAGCAGTTTGCAGGGTCGAGGTTCGGGAAACATTCAGTACTTC CASSLQGRGSGNIQYF
TRBD1 TRBJ1-2 TRBV28 NA TGTGCCAGCAGTTCACGACAGGGAGGGAAGCGCGGCTACACCTTC CASSSRQGGKRGYTF
NA TRBJ1-1 TRBV28 NA TGTGCCAGCAGTCCCGGCGGGGTGAACACTGAAGCTTTCTTT CASSPGGVNTEAFF
TRBD2 TRBJ2-5 TRBV5-1 NA TGCGCCAGCAGCTTGTTAGCGGGAGGACCTCAGGAGACCCAGTACTTC CASSLLAGGPQETQYF
TRBD2 TRBJ2-1 TRBV7-3 few TGTGCCAGCAGCTTATACCCTAGCGGCACTTACAATGAGCAGTTCTTC CASSLYPSGTYNEQFF
NA TRBJ1-5 TRBV7-2 NA TGTGCCAGCAGCCTGGGCAGGGGCTTTAATCAGCCCCAGCATTTT CASSLGRGFNQPQHF
NA TRBJ2-5 TRBV21-1 NA TGTGCCAGCAGCAGCCAATCCGGGACAGTAGAGACCCAGTACTTC CASSSQSGTVETQYF
NA TRBJ1-2 TRBV27 NA TGTGCCAGCAGTCAATCCCCCGACAGCCGCTATGGCTACACCTTC CASSQSPDSRYGYTF
NA TRBJ2-2 TRBV14 NA TGTGCCAGCAGCCAAGATCTGGCCGGGGAGCTGTTTTTT CASSQDLAGELFF